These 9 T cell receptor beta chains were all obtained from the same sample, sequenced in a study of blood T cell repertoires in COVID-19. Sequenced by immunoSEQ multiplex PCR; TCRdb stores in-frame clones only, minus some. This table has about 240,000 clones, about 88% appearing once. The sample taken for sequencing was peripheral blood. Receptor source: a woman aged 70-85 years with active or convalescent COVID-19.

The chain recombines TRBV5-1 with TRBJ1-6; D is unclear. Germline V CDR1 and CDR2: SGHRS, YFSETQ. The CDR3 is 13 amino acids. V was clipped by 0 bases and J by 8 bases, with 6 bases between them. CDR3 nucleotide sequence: TGCGCCAGCAGCTTGGGTAGAGATTCACCCCTCCACTTT. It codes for CASSLGRDSPLHF.

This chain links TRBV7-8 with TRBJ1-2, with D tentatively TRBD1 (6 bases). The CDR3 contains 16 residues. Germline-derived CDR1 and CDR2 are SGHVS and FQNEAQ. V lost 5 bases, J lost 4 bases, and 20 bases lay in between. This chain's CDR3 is CASSQVGVQGTYGYTF. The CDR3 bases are TGTGCCAGCAGCCAAGTGGGAGTACAGGGCACCTATGGCTACACCTTC.

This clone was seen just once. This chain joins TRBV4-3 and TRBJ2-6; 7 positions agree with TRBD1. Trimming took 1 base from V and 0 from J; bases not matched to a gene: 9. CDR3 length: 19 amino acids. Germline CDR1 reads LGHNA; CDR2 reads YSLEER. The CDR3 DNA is TGCGCCAGCAGCCAAGGATCCGGGACAGACCTCTCTGGGGCCAACGTCCTGACTTTC. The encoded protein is CASSQGSGTDLSGANVLTF.

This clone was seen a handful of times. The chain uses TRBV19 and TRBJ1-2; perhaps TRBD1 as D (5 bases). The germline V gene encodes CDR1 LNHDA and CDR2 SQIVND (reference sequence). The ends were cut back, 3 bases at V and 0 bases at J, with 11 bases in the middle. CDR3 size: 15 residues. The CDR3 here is CASSMGGATNYGYTF. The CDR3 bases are TGTGCCAGTAGTATGGGCGGGGCGACTAACTATGGCTACACCTTC.

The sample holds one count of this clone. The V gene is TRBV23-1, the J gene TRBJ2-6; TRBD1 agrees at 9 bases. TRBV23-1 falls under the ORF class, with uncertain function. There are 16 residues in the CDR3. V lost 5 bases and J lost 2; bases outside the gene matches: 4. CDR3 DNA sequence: TGCGCCAGCAGTGGGGGACAGGGAGCTGGGGCCAACGTCCTGACTTTC. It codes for CASSGGQGAGANVLTF.

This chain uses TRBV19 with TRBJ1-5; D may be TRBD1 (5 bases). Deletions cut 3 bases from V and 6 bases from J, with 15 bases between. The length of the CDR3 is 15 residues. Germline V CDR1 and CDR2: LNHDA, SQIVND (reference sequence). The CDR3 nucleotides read TGTGCCAGTAGTATGTCGGGGGTTATCGCTCAGCCCCAGCATTTT. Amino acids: CASSMSGVIAQPQHF.

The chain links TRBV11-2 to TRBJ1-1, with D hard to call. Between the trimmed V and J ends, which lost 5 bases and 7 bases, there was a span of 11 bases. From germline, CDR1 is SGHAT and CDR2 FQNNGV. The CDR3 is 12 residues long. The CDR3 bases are TGTGCCAGCAGCCCGAGCGGGCGTGAAGCTTTCTTT. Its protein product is CASSPSGREAFF.

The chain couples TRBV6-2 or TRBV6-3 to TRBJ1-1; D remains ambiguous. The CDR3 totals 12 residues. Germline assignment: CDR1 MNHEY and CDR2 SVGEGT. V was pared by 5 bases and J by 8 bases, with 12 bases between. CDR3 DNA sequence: TGTGCCAGCAGTACTGTGCCGCTCGAAGCTTTCTTT. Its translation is CASSTVPLEAFF.

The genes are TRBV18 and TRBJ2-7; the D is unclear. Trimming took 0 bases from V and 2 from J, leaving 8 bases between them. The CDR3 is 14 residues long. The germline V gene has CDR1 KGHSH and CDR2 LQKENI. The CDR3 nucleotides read TGTGCCAGCTCACCACCGAACAGTCCCTACGAGCAGTACTTC. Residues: CASSPPNSPYEQYF.